These 11 T cell receptor beta chains were all obtained from the same sample, sequenced in a study of blood T cell repertoires in COVID-19. The assay was immunoSEQ multiplex PCR, and TCRdb's table has in-frame clones only and misses some. The sample lists about 36,000 clones, approximately 86% occurring once. Material for sequencing was peripheral blood. These receptors all come from a man aged 55 to 70 with acute or convalescent COVID-19.

The V call is TRBV27, the J call TRBJ2-7, with D tentatively TRBD2 (5 bases). Per the germline V gene, CDR1 is MNHEY and CDR2 is SMNVEV (reference sequence). The length of the CDR3 is 15 residues. V was shortened by 6 bases and J by 6 bases, with 21 bases between the two germline ends. The CDR3 DNA sequence: TGTGCCAGCAGCGCGAATCGGAGGAAGTTTGGCGAGCAGTACGTC. Protein sequence: CASSANRRKFGEQYV.

The CDR3 DNA is TGTGCCAGCAGCGCCCAAACAGGGGGCGGTGAAAAACTGTTTTTT. Amino acids: CASSAQTGGGEKLFF. The chain recombines TRBV9 with TRBJ1-4, with TRBD1 matching 9 bases. The CDR3 spans 15 residues. CDR1 and CDR2 from the germline V gene are SGDLS and YYNGEE. Unmatched junction bases numbered 7, after V lost 3 bases and J lost 7 bases.

J is TRBJ1-3 and V is TRBV5-1; the D gene is possibly TRBD1 (6 bases). Germline-derived CDR1 and CDR2 are SGHRS and YFSETQ. This CDR3 has 16 residues. The V and J ends lost 0 bases and 2 bases respectively, with 12 bases between them. The CDR3 region has the DNA TGCGCCAGCAGCTTGGGACACCAGGGGACTGGAAACACCATATATTTT. Its protein product is CASSLGHQGTGNTIYF.

The chain combines TRBV27 with TRBJ1-6; D might be TRBD1 (5 bases). Germline values: CDR1 MNHEY, CDR2 SMNVEV (reference sequence). V gave up 8 bases and J gave up 8 bases, with 19 bases separating them. The CDR3 length is 15 residues. CDR3 DNA: TGTGCCAGCGCGGGGGGTTTCTCCTTGGATTCACCCCTCCACTTT. Residues: CASAGGFSLDSPLHF.

The chain has TRBV12-3 or TRBV12-4 and TRBJ2-1, with D hard to call. With 5 bases removed from V and 4 bases from J, the gap between germline ends came to 3 bases. The CDR3 contains 11 residues. This CDR3 is CASSTYNEQFF. CDR3 DNA: TGTGCCAGCAGTACATACAATGAGCAGTTCTTC.

The chain uses TRBV27 and TRBJ2-1; TRBD2 agrees at 9 bases. The CDR3 extends over 14 amino acids. Germline V gene sequence: CDR1 MNHEY, CDR2 SMNVEV (reference sequence). Unmatched junction bases numbered 8, after V lost 8 bases and J lost 6 bases. Here the CDR3 DNA reads TGTGCCAGCCGTGCGGGGGGGTACTCCAATGAGCAGTTCTTC. This encodes CASRAGGYSNEQFF.

J is TRBJ2-1 and V is TRBV27; D may be TRBD1 (6 bases). The germline V and J ends were trimmed by 5 bases and 6 bases, with 20 bases remaining between them. The length of the CDR3 is 16 residues. CDR1 is MNHEY, CDR2 SMNVEV, per germline (reference sequence). In DNA, the CDR3 is TGTGCCAGCAGTGCCGACCGGGGCACAGGGAGCAATGAGCAGTTCTTC. This sequence encodes CASSADRGTGSNEQFF.

This clone turned up a few times. The CDR3 nucleotides read TGTGCCAGCAGCTTGGCGGGGGAACAACACAATGAGCAGTTCTTC. It translates to CASSLAGEQHNEQFF. The chain carries TRBV5-4 and TRBJ2-1; weak D call: TRBD2 (6 bases). The germline CDR1 and CDR2 sequences are SGHNT and YYREEE (reference sequence). V was trimmed by 0 bases and J by 5 bases, leaving 12 bases between them. The CDR3 spans 15 residues.

The chain joins TRBV2 to TRBJ2-1; tentatively, D is TRBD2 (6 bases). The germline gives CDR1 SNHLY, CDR2 FYNNEI. Trimming removed 5 bases from V and 15 bases from J, with 17 bases in between. CDR3 length: 12 amino acids. CDR3 DNA: TGTGCCAGCAGTTACCTGGGAGGACCCCTGTTCTTC. Translation gives CASSYLGGPLFF.

This clone occurred a few times. The rearrangement joins TRBV6-5 to TRBJ1-6; 7 bases match TRBD1. Losses at the gene ends were 7 bases for V and 2 bases for J; bases not matched to a gene: 5. The CDR3 runs to 15 residues. Germline V gives CDR1 MNHEY, CDR2 SVGAGI. CDR3 region: CASKPGTAYNSPLHF. The DNA of the CDR3 is TGTGCCAGCAAACCCGGGACAGCCTATAATTCACCCCTCCACTTT.

The chain uses TRBV27 and TRBJ2-4, with 9 bases aligning to TRBD1. There are 13 residues in the CDR3. Germline CDR1 is MNHEY and CDR2 is SMNVEV (reference sequence). The J segment lost 9 bases and the V segment lost 10 bases, leaving 10 bases of the junction unmatched. CDR3 protein: CATLDRGSAIQYF. For the CDR3, the DNA is TGTGCCACCCTAGACAGGGGGTCCGCCATTCAGTACTTC.